The rows below give T cell receptor beta chains drawn from one sample of a study of T-cell reconstitution after alpha-beta-depleted transplantation in children. TCRdb ran MiXCR on the PCR reads and lists one entry per CDR3 protein. Of around 410,000 distinct CDR3 sequences listed, approximately 11% were seen once; the top ten hold roughly 5.1%. The sequenced sample was PBMCs from the stem cell graft donor, obtained from the stem cell graft. These receptors were taken from a human donor who donated a stem cell graft to a child with acute myeloid leukemia. Both conserved end residues are part of each CDR3. D genes are given only for firm matches. Size values are once, few and many counts, or a class for expanded clones, and some rows have none.

D gene: TRBD1
J gene: TRBJ2-1
clone size: -
V gene: TRBV29-1
CDR3 DNA: TGCAGCGTTGGAGGGACAGGGACGAGCTCCTACAATGAGCAGTTCTTC
CDR3 protein: CSVGGTGTSSYNEQFF

D gene: TRBD2
J gene: TRBJ2-2
clone size: -
V gene: TRBV5-1
CDR3 DNA: TGCGCCAGCGCGTACGGGAGTAGCGGGAGGTCCGGGGAGCTGTTTTTT
CDR3 protein: CASAYGSSGRSGELFF

D gene: -
J gene: TRBJ1-2
clone size: -
V gene: TRBV30
CDR3 DNA: TGTGCCTGGGGCGACATAAATTATGGCTACACCTTC
CDR3 protein: CAWGDINYGYTF

D gene: -
J gene: TRBJ2-2
clone size: -
V gene: TRBV12-3/TRBV12-4
CDR3 DNA: TGTGCCAGCAACATTCTAGCACCTAACACCGGGGAGCTGTTTTTT
CDR3 protein: CASNILAPNTGELFF

D gene: -
J gene: TRBJ2-3
clone size: few
V gene: TRBV29-1
CDR3 DNA: TGCAGCGCAGCCGACGCGGAGGGAGGCACAGATACGCAGTATTTT
CDR3 protein: CSAADAEGGTDTQYF

D gene: -
J gene: TRBJ1-5
clone size: -
V gene: TRBV3-1
CDR3 DNA: TGTGCCAGCAGCCAAGAGGGCCAGGGAAATCAGCCCCAGCATTTT
CDR3 protein: CASSQEGQGNQPQHF

D gene: -
J gene: TRBJ1-1
clone size: -
V gene: TRBV12-3/TRBV12-4
CDR3 DNA: TGTGCCAGCCGACGACAAAGTGGTGAAGCTTTCTTT
CDR3 protein: CASRRQSGEAFF

D gene: -
J gene: TRBJ2-3
clone size: -
V gene: TRBV12-3/TRBV12-4
CDR3 DNA: TGTGCCAGCAGATCTCCGTCCGGTTCAGATACGCAGTATTTT
CDR3 protein: CASRSPSGSDTQYF

D gene: TRBD2
J gene: TRBJ2-1
clone size: few
V gene: TRBV20-1
CDR3 DNA: TGCAGTGCTAGCCCCCTGCCGGGACTAACGCTTGGGAATTACAATGAGCAGTTCTTC
CDR3 protein: CSASPLPGLTLGNYNEQFF

D gene: -
J gene: TRBJ2-5
clone size: few
V gene: TRBV5-1
CDR3 DNA: TGCGCCAGCAGCTCTGCTGTGGGAAAGGAACAAGAGACCCAGTACTTC
CDR3 protein: CASSSAVGKEQETQYF

D gene: -
J gene: TRBJ1-5
clone size: few
V gene: TRBV7-6
CDR3 DNA: TGTGCCAGCAGCCCCGACCGGACACTTAGCAATCAGCCCCAGCATTTT
CDR3 protein: CASSPDRTLSNQPQHF

D gene: -
J gene: TRBJ2-2
clone size: few
V gene: TRBV5-1
CDR3 DNA: TGCGCCAGCAGGGAAAATGCAGCGAACACCGGGGAGCTGTTTTTT
CDR3 protein: CASRENAANTGELFF